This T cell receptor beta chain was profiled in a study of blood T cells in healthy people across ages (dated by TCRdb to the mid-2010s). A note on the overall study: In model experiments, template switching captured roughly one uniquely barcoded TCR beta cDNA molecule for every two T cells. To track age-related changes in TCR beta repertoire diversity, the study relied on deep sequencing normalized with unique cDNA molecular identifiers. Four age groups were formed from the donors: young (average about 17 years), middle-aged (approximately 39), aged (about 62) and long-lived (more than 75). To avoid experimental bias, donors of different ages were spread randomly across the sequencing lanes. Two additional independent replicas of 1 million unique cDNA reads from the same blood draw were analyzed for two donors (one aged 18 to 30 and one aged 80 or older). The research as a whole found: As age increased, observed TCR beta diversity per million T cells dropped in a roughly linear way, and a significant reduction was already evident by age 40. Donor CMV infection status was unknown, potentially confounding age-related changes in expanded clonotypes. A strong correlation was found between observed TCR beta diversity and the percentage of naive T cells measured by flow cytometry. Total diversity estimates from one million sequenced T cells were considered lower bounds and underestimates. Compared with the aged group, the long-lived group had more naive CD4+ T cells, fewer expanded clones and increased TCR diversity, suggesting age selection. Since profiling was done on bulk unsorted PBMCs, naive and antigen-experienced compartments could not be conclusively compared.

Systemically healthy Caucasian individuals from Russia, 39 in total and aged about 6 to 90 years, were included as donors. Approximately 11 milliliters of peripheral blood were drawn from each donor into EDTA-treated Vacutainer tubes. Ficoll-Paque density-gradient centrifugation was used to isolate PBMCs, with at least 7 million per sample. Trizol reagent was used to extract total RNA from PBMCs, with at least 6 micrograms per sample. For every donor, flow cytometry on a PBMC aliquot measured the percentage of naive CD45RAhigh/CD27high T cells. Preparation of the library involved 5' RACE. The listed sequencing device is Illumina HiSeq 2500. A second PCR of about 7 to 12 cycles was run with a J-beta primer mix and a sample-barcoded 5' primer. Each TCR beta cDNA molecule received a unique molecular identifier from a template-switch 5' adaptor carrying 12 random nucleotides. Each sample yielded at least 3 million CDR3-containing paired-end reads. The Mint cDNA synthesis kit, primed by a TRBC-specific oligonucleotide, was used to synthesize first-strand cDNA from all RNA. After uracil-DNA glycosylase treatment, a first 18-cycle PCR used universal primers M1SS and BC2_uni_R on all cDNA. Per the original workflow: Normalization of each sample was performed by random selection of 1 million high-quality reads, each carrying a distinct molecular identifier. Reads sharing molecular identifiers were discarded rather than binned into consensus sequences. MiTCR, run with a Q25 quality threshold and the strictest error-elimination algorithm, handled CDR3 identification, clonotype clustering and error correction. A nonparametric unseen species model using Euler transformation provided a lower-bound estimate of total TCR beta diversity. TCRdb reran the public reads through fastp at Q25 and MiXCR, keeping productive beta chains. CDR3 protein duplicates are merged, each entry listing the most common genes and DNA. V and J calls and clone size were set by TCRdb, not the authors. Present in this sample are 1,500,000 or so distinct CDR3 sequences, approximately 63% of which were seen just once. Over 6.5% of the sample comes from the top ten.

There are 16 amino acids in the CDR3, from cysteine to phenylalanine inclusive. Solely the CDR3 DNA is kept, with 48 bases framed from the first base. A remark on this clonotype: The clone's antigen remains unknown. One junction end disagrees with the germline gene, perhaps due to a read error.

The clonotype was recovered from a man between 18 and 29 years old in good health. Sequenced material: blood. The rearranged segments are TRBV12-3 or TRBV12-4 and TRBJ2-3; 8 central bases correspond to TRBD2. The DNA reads TGTACCAGGCCCGGGTGGGTAGCGGGGAACACAGATACGCAGTATTTT. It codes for CTRPGWVAGNTDTQYF.